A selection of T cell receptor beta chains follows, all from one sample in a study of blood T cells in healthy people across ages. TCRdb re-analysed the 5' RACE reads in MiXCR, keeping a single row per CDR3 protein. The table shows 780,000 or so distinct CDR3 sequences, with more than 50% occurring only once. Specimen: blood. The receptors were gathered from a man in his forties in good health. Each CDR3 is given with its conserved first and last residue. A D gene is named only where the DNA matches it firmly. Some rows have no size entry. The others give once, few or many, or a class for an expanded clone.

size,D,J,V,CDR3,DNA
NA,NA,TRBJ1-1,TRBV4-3,CASSQDRGYWAFF,TGCGCCAGCAGCCAAGACAGGGGATATTGGGCTTTCTTT
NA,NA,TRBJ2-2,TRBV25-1,CASSEYGGTGELFF,TGTGCCAGCAGTGAATATGGAGGGACCGGGGAGCTGTTTTTT
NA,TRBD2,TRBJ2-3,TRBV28,CASSFIAGGAITDTQYF,TGTGCCAGCAGTTTTATAGCGGGAGGGGCTATAACAGATACGCAGTATTTT
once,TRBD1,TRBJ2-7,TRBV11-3,CASSPEAGQGIYEQYF,TGTGCCAGCAGCCCGGAAGCGGGACAGGGTATATACGAGCAGTACTTC
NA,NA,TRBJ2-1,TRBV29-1,CSVEAPQGSSYNEQFF,TGCAGCGTTGAGGCGCCACAGGGAAGCTCCTACAATGAGCAGTTCTTC
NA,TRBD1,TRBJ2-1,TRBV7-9,CASLGQGPYNEQFF,TGTGCCAGCCTGGGACAGGGACCCTACAATGAGCAGTTCTTC
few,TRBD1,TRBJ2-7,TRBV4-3,CASSPRQGLGEQYF,TGCGCCAGCAGCCCCCGACAGGGGCTGGGTGAGCAGTACTTC
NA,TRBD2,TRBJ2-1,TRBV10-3,CAISGGASGDNEQFF,TGTGCCATCAGTGGCGGGGCTAGCGGGGACAATGAGCAGTTCTTC
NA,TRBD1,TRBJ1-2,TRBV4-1,CASSFGTGVNYGYTF,TGCGCCAGCAGCTTCGGGACAGGGGTTAACTATGGCTACACCTTC
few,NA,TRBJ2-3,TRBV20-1,CSAPSRLEVTDTQYF,TGCAGTGCTCCCTCCCGACTAGAGGTGACGGATACGCAGTATTTT
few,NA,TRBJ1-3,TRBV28,CASTPAGRALSGNTIYF,TGTGCCAGCACCCCGGCGGGCAGGGCTCTCTCTGGAAACACCATATATTTT
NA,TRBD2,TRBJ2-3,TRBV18,CASSRLAVTFTDTQYF,TGTGCCAGCTCACGACTAGCGGTAACGTTCACAGATACGCAGTATTTT
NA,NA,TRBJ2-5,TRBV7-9,CASSLEGNGAQYF,TGTGCCAGCAGCTTAGAGGGGAATGGGGCCCAGTACTTC
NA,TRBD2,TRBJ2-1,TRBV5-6,CASSADSGGANEQFF,TGTGCCAGCAGCGCAGATAGCGGGGGTGCCAATGAGCAGTTCTTC
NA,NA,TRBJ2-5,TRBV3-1,CASTPRSGPSETQYF,TGTGCCAGCACCCCAAGATCCGGACCCTCGGAGACCCAGTACTTC
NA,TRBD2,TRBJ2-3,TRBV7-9,CASSLLAGGPTDTQYF,TGTGCCAGCAGCTTATTAGCGGGAGGGCCAACAGATACGCAGTATTTT
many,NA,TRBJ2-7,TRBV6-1,CASSPSVREQYF,TGTGCCAGCAGTCCTAGCGTGAGAGAGCAGTACTTC
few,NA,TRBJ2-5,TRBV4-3,CASSQARVTGTQYF,TGCGCCAGCAGCCAAGCGAGGGTGACCGGGACCCAGTACTTC
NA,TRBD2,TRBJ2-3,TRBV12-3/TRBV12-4,CASRTSGTDTQYF,TGTGCCAGTCGGACTAGCGGCACAGATACGCAGTATTTT
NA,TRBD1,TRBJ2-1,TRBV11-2,CASSLGQGVNNEQFF,TGTGCCAGCAGCTTGGGACAGGGTGTTAACAATGAGCAGTTCTTC
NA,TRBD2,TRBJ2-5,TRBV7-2,CASSLVLAGETQYF,TGTGCCAGCAGCTTAGTACTAGCGGGGGAGACCCAGTACTTC
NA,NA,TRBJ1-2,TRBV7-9,CASSFRAGGYTF,TGTGCCAGCAGCTTCAGGGCGGGTGGCTACACCTTC
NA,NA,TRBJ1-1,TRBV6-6,CASSHRTAQGAFF,TGTGCCAGCAGCCACCGGACAGCCCAGGGGGCTTTCTTT
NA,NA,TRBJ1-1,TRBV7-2,CASSYTPQGTEAFF,TGTGCCAGCAGCTATACACCACAGGGAACTGAAGCTTTCTTT
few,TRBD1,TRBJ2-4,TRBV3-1,CASSQEGNRGKNIQYF,TGTGCCAGCAGCCAAGAGGGGAACAGGGGTAAAAACATTCAGTACTTC
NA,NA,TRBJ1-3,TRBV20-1,CSAVSRSGNTIYF,TGCAGTGCTGTTAGTCGATCTGGAAACACCATATATTTC
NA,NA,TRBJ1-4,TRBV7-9,CASSLGPRSNEKLFF,TGTGCCAGCAGCTTAGGTCCTAGATCTAATGAAAAACTGTTTTTT
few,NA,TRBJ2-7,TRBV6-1,CVAGGQAYEQYF,TGTGTCGCTGGGGGGCAAGCCTACGAGCAGTACTTC
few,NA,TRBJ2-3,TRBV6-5,CASSYRGLVGDTQYF,TGTGCCAGCAGTTACAGAGGCCTTGTGGGAGATACGCAGTATTTT
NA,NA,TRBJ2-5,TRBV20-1,CSASGGGAQETQYF,TGCAGTGCTAGCGGAGGGGGGGCACAAGAGACCCAGTACTTC
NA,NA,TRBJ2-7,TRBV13,CASSPAYLAEQYF,TGTGCCAGCAGCCCAGCGTATCTTGCCGAGCAGTACTTC
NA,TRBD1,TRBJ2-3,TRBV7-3,CASSNAGGNTDTQYF,TGTGCCAGCAGCAACGCAGGGGGCAACACAGATACGCAGTATTTT
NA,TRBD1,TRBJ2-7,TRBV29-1,CSVAGTVTYEQYF,TGCAGCGTTGCAGGGACAGTTACCTACGAGCAGTACTTC
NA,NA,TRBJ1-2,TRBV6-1,CASSEVESYGYTF,TGTGCCAGCAGTGAAGTAGAGAGCTATGGCTACACCTTC
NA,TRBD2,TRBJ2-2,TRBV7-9,CASSLSGTSDTGELFF,TGTGCCAGCAGCTTATCTGGGACTAGCGACACCGGGGAGCTGTTTTTT
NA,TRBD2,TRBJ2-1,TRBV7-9,CASSLNRLAGDDEQFF,TGTGCCAGCAGCTTAAATCGGCTAGCGGGAGATGATGAGCAGTTCTTC
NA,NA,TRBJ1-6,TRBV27,CASSDGGPLHF,TGTGCCAGCAGTGACGGGGGACCCCTCCACTTT
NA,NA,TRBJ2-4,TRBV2,CAQALAKNIQYF,TGTGCCCAAGCCCTAGCCAAAAACATTCAGTACTTC
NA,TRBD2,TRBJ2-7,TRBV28,CASRGTSGGPYEQYF,TGTGCCAGCAGGGGGACTAGCGGGGGCCCCTACGAGCAGTACTTC
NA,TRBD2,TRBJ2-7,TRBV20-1,CSAGGNDYEQYF,TGCAGTGCCGGGGGGAATGATTACGAGCAGTACTTC
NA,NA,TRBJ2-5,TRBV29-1,CSVDTGDWETQYF,TGCAGCGTCGATACAGGGGACTGGGAGACCCAGTACTTC
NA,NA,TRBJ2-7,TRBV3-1,CASSQDRGGRQLGNEQYF,TGTGCCAGCAGCCAAGATCGGGGTGGACGACAGCTTGGTAATGAGCAGTACTTC
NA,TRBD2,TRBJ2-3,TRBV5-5,CASGKRLAGATDTQYF,TGTGCCAGCGGAAAACGACTAGCGGGGGCCACAGATACGCAGTATTTT
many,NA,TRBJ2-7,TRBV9,CASSVQTGTPYEQYF,TGTGCCAGCAGCGTCCAAACCGGGACACCTTACGAGCAGTACTTC
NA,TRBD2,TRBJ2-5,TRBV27,CASMAGTSKETQYF,TGTGCCAGCATGGCCGGGACTAGCAAAGAGACCCAGTACTTC
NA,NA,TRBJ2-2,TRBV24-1,CATSDLSFAGELFF,TGTGCCACCAGTGATTTAAGCTTCGCCGGGGAGCTGTTTTTT
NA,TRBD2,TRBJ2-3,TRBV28,CASSPSELAGGVSTDTQYF,TGTGCCAGCAGTCCTAGTGAGCTAGCGGGGGGAGTAAGCACAGATACGCAGTATTTT